This T cell receptor beta chain is from a study of tumor and adjacent non-tumor tissue in lung cancer. Overall study context: Aged roughly 31 to 80 years, patients included under 13 men and a few women with stage I to III disease.

This clonotype appeared many times. Its antigen is not known. Study-level results: Top 100 clones took a larger repertoire share in normal lung.

RNA was extracted from bulk tissue without any cell sorting. Chemotherapy-naive patients with new lung cancer underwent thoracic surgery in China, August–November 2014. Trimming shortened V by 6 bases and J by 2 bases, and 14 bases separated the two germline ends. The CDR3 runs to 14 residues. Looked up from germline, CDR1 is WSHSY and CDR2 is SAAADI. A modified ARM-PCR protocol with three rounds of nested PCR amplified TCRbeta. Each CDR3 protein gets one entry after TCRdb re-called the multiplex PCR reads with MiXCR. The sample contains approximately 71,000 distinct CDR3 sequences, around 60% of which appear only once.

The chain combines TRBV10-2 with TRBJ2-7; D uncertain. The TCR comes from a man aged 45-65 years with non-small cell lung cancer. The specimen was lung tumor tissue. The CDR3 coding sequence is TGCGCCAGCAGGGCGCGAGGTATTACCTACGAGCAGTACTTC. This encodes CASRARGITYEQYF.